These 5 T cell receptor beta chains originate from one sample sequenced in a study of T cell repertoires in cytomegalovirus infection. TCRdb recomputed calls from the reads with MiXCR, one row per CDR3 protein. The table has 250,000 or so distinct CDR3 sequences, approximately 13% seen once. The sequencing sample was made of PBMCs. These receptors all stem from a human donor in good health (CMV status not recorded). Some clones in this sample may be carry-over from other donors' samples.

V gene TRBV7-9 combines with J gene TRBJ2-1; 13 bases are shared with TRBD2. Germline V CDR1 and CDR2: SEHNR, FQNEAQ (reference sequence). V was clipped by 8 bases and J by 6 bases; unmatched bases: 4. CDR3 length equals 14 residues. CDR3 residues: CASGLAGVPNEQFF. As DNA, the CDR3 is TGTGCCAGCGGACTAGCGGGAGTCCCCAATGAGCAGTTCTTC.

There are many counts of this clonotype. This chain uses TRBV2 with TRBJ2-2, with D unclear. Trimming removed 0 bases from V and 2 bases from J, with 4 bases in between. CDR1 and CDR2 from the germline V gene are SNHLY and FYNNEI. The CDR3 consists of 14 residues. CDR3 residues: CASSEARNTGELFF. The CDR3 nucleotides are TGTGCCAGCAGTGAAGCTCGAAACACCGGGGAGCTGTTTTTT.

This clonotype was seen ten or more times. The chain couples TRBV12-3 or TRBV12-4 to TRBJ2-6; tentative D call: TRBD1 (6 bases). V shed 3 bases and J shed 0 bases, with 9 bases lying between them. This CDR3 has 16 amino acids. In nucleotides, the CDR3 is TGTGCCAGCAGTTTTAGGGGGTACTCTGGGGCCAACGTCCTGACTTTC. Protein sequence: CASSFRGYSGANVLTF.

The CDR3, as DNA: TGCAGCGTGCGTTCGGGGCCCTGGGACACTGAAGCTTTCTTT. Encoded protein: CSVRSGPWDTEAFF. The J gene is TRBJ1-1, the V gene TRBV29-1; possibly TRBD1 for D (5 bases). The CDR3 loop spans 14 amino acids. Trimming stripped 6 bases from V and 3 bases from J, with 17 bases between. Germline-derived CDR1 and CDR2 are SQVTM and ANQGSEA.

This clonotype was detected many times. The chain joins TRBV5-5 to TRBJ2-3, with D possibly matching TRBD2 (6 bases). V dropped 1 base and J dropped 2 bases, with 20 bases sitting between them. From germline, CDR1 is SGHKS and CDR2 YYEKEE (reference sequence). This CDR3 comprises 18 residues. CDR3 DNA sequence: TGTGCCAGCAGCTTGTCAAGGGGACTCGGAGGGGTCACAGATACGCAGTATTTT. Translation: CASSLSRGLGGVTDTQYF.